This TCR beta chain was documented in a study of cytomegalovirus exposure and HLA in healthy donors (dated by TCRdb to the late 2010s). Describing the broader study: According to an earlier analysis of around 600 of the donors, roughly 180 million T cells yielded roughly 110 million unique TCR beta sequences and 276 Gb of sequence data. An early release covering about 600 HLA-typed donors comprised approximately 290 gigabases of sequencing data and some 79 million unique TCR sequences. The genetic ancestry cluster associated with self-reported Caucasian donors included 81% of the roughly 400 genotyped donors. The aim of the study was to test whether cataloging public T cell receptors could identify signatures of past pathogen exposure. Using immunosequencing, the study profiled T cell repertoires from fewer than 850 subjects and related those repertoires to cytomegalovirus serostatus. Besides the first cohort of some 670 subjects, a separate validation cohort made up of around 120 different subjects was used. High-throughput TCR immunosequencing, statistical association of individual TCRs with disease status, and machine learning were combined to predict cytomegalovirus infection status. A later analysis re-analyzed previously published TCR beta repertoires from 650 to 800 donors and added high-resolution HLA genotyping to study TCR occurrence patterns. Rather than using new phenotypic data, the later analysis identified candidate immune exposures from TCR beta sequences and from how often those sequences occurred across donors. To decide whether each TCR beta V gene segment behaved as functional or pseudogenic, an earlier analysis of several hundred of the donors relied on high-throughput TCR beta sequencing. Donor age, sex, ethnicity and CMV serostatus were compiled alongside the repertoire data. A later genetic analysis took genome-wide SNP genotypes for about 60% of the roughly 670 donors and used that subset as a discovery cohort. All discovery cohort repertoires had been generated using a single sequencing platform. HLA typing covered class I and class II loci at four-digit resolution. The number of donors typed differed by locus, with roughly 629-640 for A, B, C, DRB1 and DQB1, roughly 520 for DQA1, 600 to 610 for DPA1, and approximately 470 for DPB1. A few DR-DQ haplotypes were treated as single units for association and clustering because of strong linkage in the cohort. Among 350 to 400 genotyped donors of the cohort, an average of approximately 240,000 unique TCR beta nucleotide sequences were sequenced per donor, 15% to 20% of them non-productive.

The research as a whole found: At a false discovery rate of 0.05, a later analysis linked some 17,000 TCR beta sequences to specific HLA alleles. A further reported finding was that TCR beta sequences accurately predicted the HLA-A and HLA-B alleles for most subjects in the first cohort. When HLA alleles, especially DR and DQ, strongly co-occurred, TCR associations were difficult to assign to individual alleles. It was suggested by the authors that the approach could potentially be generalized to other disease states and immunological phenotypes. A later analysis found that TCR association rates varied across HLA loci, with DRB1 alleles showing the most associated TCRs and HLA-C alleles the fewest. Most TCR sequences were seen in very few donors, while some public TCRs were found in many individuals. The classifier was reported to diagnose cytomegalovirus status with high specificity and sensitivity in both the original and validation cohorts. A cluster of highly shared sequence variants was judged likely to represent a technical artifact of the sequencing pipeline. The 87-base-pair reads could not distinguish some IMGT-functional V segments, including TRBV6-2 and TRBV6-3, so those segments were excluded. In the study, roughly 160 TCR beta chains were listed as associated with cytomegalovirus. In vitro tests confirmed that a few of the cytomegalovirus-associated TCR beta chains recognize cytomegalovirus antigens. Sequencing depth was assumed to be roughly uniform across donors in the presence/absence analyses, though that assumption may not hold. Correlated functional status among segregating V segments might reflect linkage disequilibrium, but an unknown experimental factor could not be ruled out. In a later analysis, several top co-occurrence clusters were reported to appear linked to parvovirus B19, influenza, CMV and Epstein-Barr virus. In an earlier analysis of over 550 of the donors, most TCR beta V segments were observed in productive rearrangements about 90% or about 30% of the time, broadly matching IMGT annotations. Compared with equally common non-associated chains, HLA-associated TCR beta chains in a later analysis were more clonally expanded and had lower generation probabilities. The earlier analysis of approximately 590 of the donors excluded some 16 rarely observed V segments, including chromosome 9 orphons, because counts were too low. Because HLA typing was unavailable for some donors at each locus, only the typed subset was used in association tests. V-gene and J-gene trimming of TCR beta chains was associated with a missense DCLRE1C variant in a later genetic analysis, and the association was replicated in an independent cohort. According to a later genetic analysis, donors in an Asian-associated ancestry cluster had fewer N-insertions in productive TCRs than the approximately 690-donor mean. Most CMV-associated TCR beta chains appeared to be HLA-restricted in a later analysis, and the HLA associations seemed to be driven largely by CMV exposure. In this cohort, only TCR beta chains were sequenced, and detectable features were limited by the absence of alpha or paired-chain data. Immune exposure information for the cohort was limited to CMV serostatus.

Library generation was performed with the immunoSEQ multiplex PCR assay. For the multiplex PCR, a mixture combining 60 forward primers for TCR Vbeta segments and 13 reverse primers for TCR Jbeta segments was used. The CDR3 region of rearranged TCR beta genes was amplified from genomic DNA by a multiplex PCR assay. The amplified TCR beta libraries were sequenced on the Illumina HiSeq System as 87-base-pair reads. Regarding the original processing steps: A later analysis counted 65 million to 90 million unique TCR beta chains across the 650 to 700 repertoires, and some 11 million of these chains were shared by at least two donors. A nearest-neighbor algorithm error-corrected the raw reads and collapsed the reads into unique sequences, merging closely related sequences to remove PCR and sequencing errors. V, D and J gene segments were assigned by aligning CDR3 sequences to IMGT reference sequences. For a sequence to be retained, a match of at least six nucleotides to both a V gene segment and a J gene segment was required. A rearrangement was called productive if the CDR3 had no stop codons and remained in frame with V and J, and every other rearrangement was called non-productive. Following IMGT convention, CDR3 was defined as the stretch from the second conserved V-encoded cysteine to the conserved J-encoded phenylalanine. In an earlier analysis of 550 to 650 of the donors, sequences lacking an unambiguous match to a single V gene segment were excluded. In an earlier analysis of more than 500 of the donors, a V segment was called functional when productive rearrangements were above 56.7%, and segregating when the standard deviation between donors exceeded 5%. A statistical classification framework was developed to diagnose cytomegalovirus status using the catalog of TCR beta chain sequences. A later analysis assigned V and J genes by comparing TCR nucleotide sequences with IMGT/GENE-DB human TR gene sequences. A later analysis assigned CDR3 sequences and most-parsimonious VDJ recombination scenarios with the TCRdist pipeline. In a later analysis, every TCR beta chain was defined by the combination of its CDR3 amino acid sequence and its V-gene family, and reads without a unique V-gene family were dropped. A later analysis removed over 500 highly shared, low-generation-probability nucleotide sequences to deal with suspected cross-contamination and a sequencing artifact. In a later analysis, a clonal expansion index was calculated for each public chain from normalized within-repertoire ranks of inferred template counts. Generation probabilities in a later analysis came from a VDJ recombination model fitted to out-of-frame rearrangements, and those results were checked against IGoR. In a later analysis, hypergeometric tests were used to score TCR-TCR, TCR-HLA and TCR-CMV co-occurrence, with a repertoire-size bias correction applied to TCR pairs. In a later analysis, false discovery rates were estimated by permuting HLA or CMV assignments 20 times. In a later analysis, co-occurring TCRs were grouped using DBSCAN, with TCRdist sequence similarity added in when clustering inside HLA-allele-positive subsets. For co-occurrence clustering, repertoires with fewer than 30,000 or more than 120,000 public chains were excluded, along with about five repertoires with anomalous nucleotide sharing. TCRdb obtained this table from immuneACCESS and retained in-frame rearrangements with V and J assigned. These tables miss some clones; where compared with another copy, unresolved V genes account for less than half of the shortfall, and the remainder is unexplained. That table supplies the V and J calls and clone size; D and trimming were determined from the DNA. Counted in this sample were 55,000 to 70,000 clones; approximately 90% of them appeared once. About 2.1% of the sample belongs to the ten largest clones.

Remarks on this clone: This clone's antigen is unknown. No much larger clone exists at a distance of one base, and base qualities are not known.

The cohort comprised 550 to 700 healthy bone marrow donors. Cohort members were all nominally healthy when sampled, although unrecorded immune exposures were likely present. The donor was CMV seronegative and was included in the group of around 320 seronegative cohort members. A peripheral blood sample was collected from each donor, and TCR beta sequencing was performed on peripheral blood mononuclear cells. The Qiagen DNeasy Blood Extraction Kit was used to extract genomic DNA from the blood cell samples. Based on the germline V gene, the CDR1 and CDR2 sequences are MNHEY and SVGAGI. V is cut back by 5 bases and J by 6 bases, with 8 bases in the junction unmatched. The CDR3 runs 15 residues from the cysteine to the phenylalanine. The sequence is cut down to CDR3 DNA, 45 bases in frame from base 1.

This TCR derives from a woman in her twenties or thirties in good health and CMV-seronegative. Sequencing was performed on PBMCs. Here the chain combines TRBV6-5 and TRBJ2-2, with 8 middle bases fitting TRBD1. The CDR3 region reads CASSPGQAGPGELFF. The DNA sequence is given as TGTGCCAGCAGTCCGGGACAGGCCGGCCCCGGGGAGCTGTTTTTT.